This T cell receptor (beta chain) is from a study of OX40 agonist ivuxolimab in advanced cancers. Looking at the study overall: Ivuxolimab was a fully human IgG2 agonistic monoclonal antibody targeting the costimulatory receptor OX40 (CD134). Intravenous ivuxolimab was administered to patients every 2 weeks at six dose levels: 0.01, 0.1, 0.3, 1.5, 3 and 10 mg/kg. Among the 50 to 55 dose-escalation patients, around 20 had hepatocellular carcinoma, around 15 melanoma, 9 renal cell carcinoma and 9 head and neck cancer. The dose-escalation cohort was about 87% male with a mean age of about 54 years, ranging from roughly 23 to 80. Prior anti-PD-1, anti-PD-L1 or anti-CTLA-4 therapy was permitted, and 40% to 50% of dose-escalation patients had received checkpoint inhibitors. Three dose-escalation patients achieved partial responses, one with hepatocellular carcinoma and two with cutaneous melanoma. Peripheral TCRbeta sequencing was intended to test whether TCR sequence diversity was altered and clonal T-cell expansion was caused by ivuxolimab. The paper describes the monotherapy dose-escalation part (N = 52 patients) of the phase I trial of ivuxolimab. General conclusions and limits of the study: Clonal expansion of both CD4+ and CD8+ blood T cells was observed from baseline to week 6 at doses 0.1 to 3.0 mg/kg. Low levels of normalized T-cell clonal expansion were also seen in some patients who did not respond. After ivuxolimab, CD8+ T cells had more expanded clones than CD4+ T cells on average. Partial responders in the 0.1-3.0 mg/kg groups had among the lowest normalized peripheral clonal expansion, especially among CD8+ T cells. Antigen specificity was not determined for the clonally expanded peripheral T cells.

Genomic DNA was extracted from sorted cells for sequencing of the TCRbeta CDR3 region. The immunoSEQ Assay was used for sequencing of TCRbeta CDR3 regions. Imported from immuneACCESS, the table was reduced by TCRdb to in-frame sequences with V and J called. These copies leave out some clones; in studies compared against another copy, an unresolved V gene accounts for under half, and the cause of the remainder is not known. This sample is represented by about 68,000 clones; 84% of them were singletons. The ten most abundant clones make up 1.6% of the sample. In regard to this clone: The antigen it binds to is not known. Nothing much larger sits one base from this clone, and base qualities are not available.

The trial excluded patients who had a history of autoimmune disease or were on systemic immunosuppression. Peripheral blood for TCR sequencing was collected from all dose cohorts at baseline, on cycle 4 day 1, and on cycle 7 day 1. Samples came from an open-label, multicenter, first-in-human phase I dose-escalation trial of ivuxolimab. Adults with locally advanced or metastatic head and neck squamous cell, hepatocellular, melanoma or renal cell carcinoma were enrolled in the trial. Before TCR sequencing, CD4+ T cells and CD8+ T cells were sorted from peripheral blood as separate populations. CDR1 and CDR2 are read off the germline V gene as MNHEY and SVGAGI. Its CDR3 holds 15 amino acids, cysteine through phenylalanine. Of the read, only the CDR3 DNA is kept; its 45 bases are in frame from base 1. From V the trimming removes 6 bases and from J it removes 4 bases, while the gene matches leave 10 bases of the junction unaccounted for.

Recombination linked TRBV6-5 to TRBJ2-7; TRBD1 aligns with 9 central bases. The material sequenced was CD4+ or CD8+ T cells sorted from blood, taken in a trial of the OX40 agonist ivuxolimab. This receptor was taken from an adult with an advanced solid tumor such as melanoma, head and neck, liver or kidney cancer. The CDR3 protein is CASRYRDRDLYEQYF. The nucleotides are TGTGCCAGCAGGTACCGGGACAGGGATTTGTACGAGCAGTACTTC.